The source of this T cell receptor (beta chain) is a study of T cell changes during pregnancy in multiple sclerosis. The CDR3 contains 13 residues. Germline V gene data show CDR1 as SGHNT and CDR2 as YYREEE (reference sequence). Trimming took off 0 bases at V and 1 base at J, with 4 bases between the two ends. TCRdb's table, derived via immunoSEQ multiplex PCR, lists solely in-frame clones and lacks some. The profile shows around 36,000 clones, 91% of them singletons. This clonotype was sampled from a female donor with multiple sclerosis, enrolled in a pregnancy study. Sample: CD8+ T cells from peripheral blood mononuclear cells, taken before pregnancy. This chain joins TRBV5-4 and TRBJ2-5, with D unresolved. CDR3 amino acids: CASSLASQETQYF. The DNA for the CDR3 is TGTGCCAGCAGCTTGGCGTCCCAAGAGACCCAGTACTTC.